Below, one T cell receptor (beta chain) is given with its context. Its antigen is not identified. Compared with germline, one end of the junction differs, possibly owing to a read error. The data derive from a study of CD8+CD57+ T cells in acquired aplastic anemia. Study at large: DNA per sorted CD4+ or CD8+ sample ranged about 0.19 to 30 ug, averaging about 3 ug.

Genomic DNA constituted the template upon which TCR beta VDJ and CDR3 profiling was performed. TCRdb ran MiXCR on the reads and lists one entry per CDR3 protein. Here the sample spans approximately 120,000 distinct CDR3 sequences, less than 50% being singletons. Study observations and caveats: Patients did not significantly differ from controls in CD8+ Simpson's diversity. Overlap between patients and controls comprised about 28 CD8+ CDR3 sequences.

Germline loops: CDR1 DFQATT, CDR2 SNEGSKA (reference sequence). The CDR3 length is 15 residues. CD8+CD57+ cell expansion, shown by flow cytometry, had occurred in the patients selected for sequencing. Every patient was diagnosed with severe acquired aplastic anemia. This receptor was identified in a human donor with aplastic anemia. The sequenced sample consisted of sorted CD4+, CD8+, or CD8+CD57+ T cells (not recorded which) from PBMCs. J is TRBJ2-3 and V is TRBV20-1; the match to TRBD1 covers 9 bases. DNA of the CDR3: TGCAGTGCAACCGCCGGGACAGGGCGGACAGATACGCAATATTTT. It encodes CSATAGTGRTDTQYF.